The 9 T cell receptor beta chains presented below share a single source sample, sequenced in a study of early T cells in non-severe SARS-CoV-2 infection. TCRdb reprocessed the 5' RACE reads via MiXCR and lists one record per CDR3 protein. The data show around 26,000 distinct CDR3 sequences, with about 4.8% seen just once and around 5.2% held by the top ten. Sequencing was carried out using whole blood. The source is an adult who was a healthcare worker with PCR-confirmed SARS-CoV-2 infection or an uninfected control (not recorded which).

This clonotype was detected ten times or more. The chain employs TRBV5-8 and TRBJ1-1, with 10 bases aligning to TRBD1. Germline V gene data show CDR1 as SGHTS and CDR2 as YDEGEE. The length of the CDR3 is 15 residues. V lost 4 bases and J lost 1; bases outside the gene matches: 4. The CDR3 loop reads CASSRRQGANTEAFF. The CDR3 nucleotides read TGTGCCAGCAGCCGGAGACAGGGGGCGAACACTGAAGCTTTCTTT.

This clonotype was picked up many times. The V gene is TRBV6-2 or TRBV6-3, the J gene TRBJ2-7; 8 bases agree with TRBD1. Germline V gives CDR1 MNHEY, CDR2 SVGEGT. This CDR3 is 16 amino acids long. V lost 0 bases, J lost 3 bases, and 7 bases stayed unmatched. CDR3 sequence: CASSYSLGTGLYEQYF. The CDR3 DNA is TGTGCCAGCAGTTACTCGCTCGGGACAGGCCTCTACGAGCAGTACTTC.

This clonotype was seen ten or more times. The chain is built from TRBV5-1 and TRBJ2-4; D may match TRBD1 or TRBD2 (5 bases each). Germline-derived CDR1 and CDR2 are SGHRS and YFSETQ. Trimming took 0 bases from V and 0 from J, leaving 22 bases between them. The CDR3 is 20 amino acids. CDR3 protein: CASSLGTRADTLIAKNIQYF. CDR3 bases: TGCGCCAGCAGCTTGGGAACGCGGGCGGACACCCTCATAGCCAAAAACATTCAGTACTTC.

This clonotype was counted ten times or more. The chain links TRBV4-3 to TRBJ1-4; no clear D gene. Deletions cut 1 base from V and 5 bases from J, with 11 bases between. Germline lookup yields CDR1 LGHNA and CDR2 YSLEER. The length of the CDR3 is 15 residues. CDR3 DNA sequence: TGCGCCAGCAGCCAAGTATGGGCAGGAAATGAAAAACTGTTTTTT. As protein: CASSQVWAGNEKLFF.

Ten or more counts support this clonotype. The V gene is TRBV7-2, the J gene TRBJ2-3, with 14 bases matching TRBD2. CDR1 SGHTA and CDR2 FQGNSA come from the germline V gene. J gave up 2 bases and V 4 bases, and 2 bases lay outside the gene matches. CDR3 size: 16 residues. CDR3 protein: CASSSGLAGVTDTQYF. The CDR3 nucleotides are TGTGCCAGCAGCTCGGGACTAGCGGGGGTCACAGATACGCAGTATTTT.

This clonotype was observed at least ten times. J is TRBJ2-5 and V is TRBV10-2; no definite D call. Germline lookup yields CDR1 WSHSY and CDR2 SAAADI. Trimming took off 3 bases at V and 1 base at J, with 9 bases between the two ends. The CDR3 runs to 14 residues. The CDR3: CASSDQEIQETQYF. CDR3 nucleotide sequence: TGCGCCAGCAGTGACCAGGAGATCCAAGAGACCCAGTACTTC.

This chain links TRBV29-1 with TRBJ2-7; 8 bases line up with TRBD1. The CDR3 spans 13 residues. Germline CDR1 reads SQVTM; CDR2 reads ANQGSEA. Trimming at V came to 3 bases and at J to 2 bases, leaving 3 bases not matched to a gene. The CDR3 DNA sequence: TGCAGCGTTGAGAGGACAGGGACCTACGAGCAGTACTTC. Translation gives CSVERTGTYEQYF.

The table lists this clonotype with many counts. The CDR3 DNA follows: TGTGCCAGCAGCTTAGAGGGACAGGCCCCCCAAGAGACCCAGTACTTC. It specifies CASSLEGQAPQETQYF. This chain connects TRBV7-9 to TRBJ2-5, with 8 bases matching TRBD1. This CDR3 is built from 16 residues. Germline V gives CDR1 SEHNR, CDR2 FQNEAQ (reference sequence). Trimming cost V 1 base and J 1 base; bases outside gene matches: 5.

This clonotype was observed at least ten times. The genes are TRBV20-1 and TRBJ2-7; 12 positions agree with TRBD2. From germline, CDR1 is DFQATT and CDR2 SNEGSKA (reference sequence). Germline trimming cut 2 bases from V and 3 bases from J; bases unmatched to any gene: 2. This CDR3 is 14 amino acids long. The CDR3 region is CSARSSGGGYEQYF. In nucleotides, the CDR3 is TGCAGTGCTAGATCTAGCGGGGGGGGCTACGAGCAGTACTTC.